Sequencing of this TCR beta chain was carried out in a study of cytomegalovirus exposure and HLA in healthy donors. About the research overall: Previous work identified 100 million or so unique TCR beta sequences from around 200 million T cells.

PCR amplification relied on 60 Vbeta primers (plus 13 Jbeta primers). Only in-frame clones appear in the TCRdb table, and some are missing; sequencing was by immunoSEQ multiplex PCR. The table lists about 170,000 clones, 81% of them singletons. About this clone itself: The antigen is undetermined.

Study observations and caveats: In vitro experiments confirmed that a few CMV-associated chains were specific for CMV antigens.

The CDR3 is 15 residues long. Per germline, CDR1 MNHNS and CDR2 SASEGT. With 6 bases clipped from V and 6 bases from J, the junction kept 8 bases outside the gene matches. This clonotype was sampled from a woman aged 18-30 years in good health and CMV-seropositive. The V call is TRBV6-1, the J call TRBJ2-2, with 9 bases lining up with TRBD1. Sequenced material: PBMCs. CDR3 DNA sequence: TGTGCCAGCAGATTCACAGGGGGCGCGGCCGGGGAGCTGTTTTTT. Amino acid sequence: CASRFTGGAAGELFF.